This TCR beta chain was profiled in a study of cytomegalovirus exposure and HLA in healthy donors. Germline V CDR1 and CDR2: SGHRS, YFSETQ. Germline trimming cut 0 bases from V and 5 bases from J; bases unmatched to any gene: 7. This CDR3 has 15 amino acids. 60 Vbeta and 13 Jbeta primers were used in PCR. Sequenced by immunoSEQ multiplex PCR; TCRdb stores in-frame clones only, minus some. The sample includes 150,000 to 200,000 clones, approximately 62% of them seen just once. The sequencing sample was made of PBMCs. The sequence was collected from a man in his fifties or sixties in good health and CMV-seronegative. The V gene is TRBV5-1, the J gene TRBJ2-5, with 7 bases fitting TRBD2. The CDR3 DNA is TGCGCCAGCAGCTTGGAGAGGACTAGAGGCGAGACCCAGTACTTC. Translating gives CASSLERTRGETQYF.